This T cell receptor beta chain was found in a study of CD8+CD57+ T cells in acquired aplastic anemia. The wider study: Sorted CD4+ and CD8+ cells gave an average of 3.2 ug of DNA.

Comments on this clonotype: Antigen unknown. Its ends do not fully match the called genes, so a read error is possible.

Patients sequenced had flow cytometry evidence of CD8+CD57+ cell expansion. The CDR3 runs to 15 residues. Germline-derived CDR1 and CDR2 are SEHNR and FQNEAQ (reference sequence). The TCR beta profiling, which covered VDJ combination and CDR3 sequence, was carried out using genomic DNA as the template. TCRdb called the reads again in MiXCR, with one record for every CDR3 protein. The data hold 260,000 or so distinct CDR3 sequences, with roughly 82% observed a single time. Study-wide results and limits: Both patients and controls carried the same twenty-nine CD8+ CDR3 sequences.

The sequence came from a human donor with aplastic anemia. The chain recombines TRBV7-9 with TRBJ1-1, with D maybe TRBD1 (5 bases). The specimen was sorted CD4+, CD8+, or CD8+CD57+ T cells (not recorded which) from PBMCs. CDR3 sequence (DNA): TGTGCCAGCAGCGAGGTGGGGGGAGCGGAAACTGATGCTTTCTTT. Translating gives CASSEVGGAETDAFF. The full variable domain, with the rest looked up from reference TRBV7-9 and TRBJ1-1, is DTGVSQNPRHKITKRGQNVTFRCDPISEHNRLYWYRQTLGQGPEFLTYFQNEAQLEKSRLLSDRFSAERPKGSFSTLEIQRTEQGDSAMYLCASSEVGGAETDAFFGQGTRLTVV.